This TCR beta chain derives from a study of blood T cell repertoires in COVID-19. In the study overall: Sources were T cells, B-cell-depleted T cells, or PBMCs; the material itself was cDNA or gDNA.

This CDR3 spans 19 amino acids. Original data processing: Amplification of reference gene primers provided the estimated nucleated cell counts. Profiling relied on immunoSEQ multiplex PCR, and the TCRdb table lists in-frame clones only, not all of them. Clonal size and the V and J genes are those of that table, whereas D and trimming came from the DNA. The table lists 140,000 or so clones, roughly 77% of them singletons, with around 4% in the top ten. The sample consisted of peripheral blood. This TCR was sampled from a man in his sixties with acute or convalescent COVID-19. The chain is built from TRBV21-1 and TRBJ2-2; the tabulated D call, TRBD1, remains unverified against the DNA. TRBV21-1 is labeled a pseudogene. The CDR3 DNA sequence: TGTGCCAGCAGCAAAGGGGCATGTGACAGGGGAATCGGCACCGGGGAGCTGTTTTTT. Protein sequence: CASSKGACDRGIGTGELFF.